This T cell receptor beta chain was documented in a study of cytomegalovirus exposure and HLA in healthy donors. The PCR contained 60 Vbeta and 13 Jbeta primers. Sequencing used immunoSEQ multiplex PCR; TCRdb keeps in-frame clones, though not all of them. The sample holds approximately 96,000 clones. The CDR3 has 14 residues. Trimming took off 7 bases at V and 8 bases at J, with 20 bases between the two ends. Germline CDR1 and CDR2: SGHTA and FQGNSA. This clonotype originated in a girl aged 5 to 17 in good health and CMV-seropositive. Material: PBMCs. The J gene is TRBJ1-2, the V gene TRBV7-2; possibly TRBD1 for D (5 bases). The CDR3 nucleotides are TGTGCCAGCACCTCACCAGTGGGGCGCTGGGGCTACACCTTC. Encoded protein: CASTSPVGRWGYTF.